Below are 25 T cell receptor beta chains sequenced from a single sample in a study of T cells in Graves' hyperthyroidism and ophthalmopathy. Authors of the study amplified TCR beta CDR3 regions from RNA transcripts. RT-PCR in the first round (using the HTBI primer set) targeted the TCR CDR3. TCRdb fed the multiplex PCR reads into MiXCR, producing one record per CDR3 protein. The repertoire holds about 530,000 distinct CDR3 sequences, with about 15% as singletons. The sequencing sample was made of blood. These receptors came from a woman aged 18-29 years with Graves' ophthalmopathy.

This clonotype was seen a handful of times. V and J are TRBV5-4 and TRBJ2-1; D uncertain. The CDR3 extends over 16 amino acids. The V end lost 4 bases, the J end lost 10 bases, and 24 bases lay between the germline ends. CDR1 SGHNT and CDR2 YYREEE come from the germline V gene (reference sequence). The CDR3 is CASSPLPAPPTEEQFF. Written as DNA, the CDR3 is TGTGCCAGCAGCCCCCTCCCAGCCCCCCCCACGGAAGAGCAGTTCTTC.

The chain uses TRBV19 and TRBJ1-5; D gene ambiguous. V lost 6 bases and J 5 bases, leaving 17 bases between the germline ends. Looked up from germline, CDR1 is LNHDA and CDR2 is SQIVND (reference sequence). The CDR3 runs 15 residues. As DNA, the CDR3 is TGTGCCAGTAGATTCCTGACAAGGCCCGATCAGCCCCAGCATTTT. It codes for CASRFLTRPDQPQHF.

The chain is built from TRBV6-1 and TRBJ2-7; 8 bases map to TRBD2. The CDR3 length is 15 residues. The trim removed 2 bases at V and 2 bases at J, leaving 5 bases unmatched. The germline CDR1 and CDR2 sequences are MNHNS and SASEGT. CDR3 DNA: TGTGCCAGCAGTGAATTTACTAGCGGAACCTACGAGCAGTACTTC. Its protein is CASSEFTSGTYEQYF.

This clonotype showed up many times. The rearrangement uses TRBV7-9 and TRBJ2-3; 8 bases map to TRBD1. The CDR3 sequence is 15 residues long. The ends lost 5 bases at V and 2 bases at J; junction bases unmatched: 6. Germline assignment: CDR1 SEHNR and CDR2 FQNEAQ (reference sequence). The CDR3 DNA reads as TGTGCCAGCAGCCCAGGACAGGGCTTCACAGATACGCAGTATTTT. This encodes CASSPGQGFTDTQYF.

This clonotype showed up just a few times. This rearrangement joins TRBV29-1 to TRBJ1-2; 11 bases match TRBD1. This CDR3 is 12 amino acids long. V lost 6 bases to trimming and J lost 8 bases; unmatched junction nucleotides: 5. Germline values: CDR1 SQVTM, CDR2 ANQGSEA. CDR3 protein: CSVSGQGDGYTF. The CDR3 DNA reads TGCAGCGTCTCGGGACAGGGGGACGGCTACACCTTC.

This clonotype was observed many times. The chain uses TRBV28 and TRBJ2-5; 9 bases match TRBD1. Germline V gene sequence: CDR1 MDHEN, CDR2 SYDVKM. The CDR3 covers 16 residues. Germline trimming cut 1 base from V and 4 bases from J; bases unmatched to any gene: 7. CDR3 sequence: CASSLFWYRGLETQYF. CDR3 DNA sequence: TGTGCCAGCAGTTTATTTTGGTACAGGGGGCTAGAGACCCAGTACTTC.

In this sample, this clonotype turned up many times. The chain carries TRBV28 and TRBJ2-7; possible D gene TRBD1, 5 bases. V shed 7 bases and J shed 0 bases, with 10 bases lying between them. The germline V gene has CDR1 MDHEN and CDR2 SYDVKM. The CDR3 sequence is 13 residues long. The CDR3 bases are TGTGCCAGCACCTCGACAGCCTCCTACGAGCAGTACTTC. Its translation is CASTSTASYEQYF.

Regarding this clonotype: Given a much more abundant clone one base away, this may be a read error. V usage is TRBV13 and J usage is TRBJ1-2; D ambiguous. This CDR3 is 12 amino acids long. CDR1 is PRHDT, CDR2 FYEKMQ, per germline (reference sequence). Trimming removed 0 bases at V and 12 bases at J, with 11 bases between. The CDR3 here is CASSLGGIGHTF. In DNA, the CDR3 is TGTGCCAGCAGCTTAGGGGGGATCGGCCACACCTTC. Full variable domain (outside the CDR3, taken from reference TRBV13 and TRBJ1-2): AAGVIQSPRHLIKEKRETATLKCYPIPRHDTVYWYQQGPGQDPQFLISFYEKMQSDKGSIPDRFSAQQFSDYHSELNMSSLELGDSALYFCASSLGGIGHTFGSGTRLTVV.

At least ten counts were recorded for this clonotype. This chain connects TRBV6-2 or TRBV6-3 to TRBJ2-4, with TRBD1 matching over 9 bases. The germline V gene has CDR1 MNHEY and CDR2 SVGEGT. The CDR3 runs 16 residues. With V trimmed by 0 bases and J by 8 bases, 8 bases remained unmatched. CDR3 nucleotide sequence: TGTGCCAGCAGTTACTCGATGGGGACAGGGTGGGACATTCAGTACTTC. Amino acids: CASSYSMGTGWDIQYF.

This clonotype came up a few times. The chain combines TRBV28 with TRBJ1-2; 9 bases are shared with TRBD1. The CDR3 spans 16 residues. Germline CDR1 MDHEN, CDR2 SYDVKM. The V and J ends lost 3 bases and 4 bases, in that order; junction bases with no gene match: 9. The CDR3 sequence: CASSFFPGQGAYGYTF. DNA for the CDR3: TGTGCCAGCAGTTTTTTCCCGGGACAGGGTGCCTATGGCTACACCTTC.

This clonotype was observed a handful of times. The chain is built from TRBV6-5 and TRBJ1-1; D ambiguous. The CDR3 spans 11 residues. The germline V gene encodes CDR1 MNHEY and CDR2 SVGAGI. V lost 2 bases, J lost 6 bases, and 4 bases lay in between. The CDR3 reads CASSYDSEAFF. In DNA, the CDR3 is TGTGCCAGCAGTTACGATTCTGAAGCTTTCTTT.

This clonotype was seen many times. This sequence joins TRBV11-2 and TRBJ2-3; D may be TRBD2 (6 bases). There are 16 residues in the CDR3. Germline V CDR1 and CDR2: SGHAT, FQNNGV. The V gene lost 4 bases and the J gene lost 6 bases, with 20 bases spanning the gap. CDR3 loop: CASSSRGVLASDTQYF. The DNA of the CDR3 is TGTGCCAGCAGCTCGCGGGGAGTACTCGCTTCTGATACGCAGTATTTT.

This clonotype was picked up many times. J is TRBJ1-2 and V is TRBV12-3 or TRBV12-4; possible D gene TRBD1, 6 bases. The CDR3 sequence is 16 residues long. V lost 6 bases and J 1 base, leaving 18 bases between the germline ends. The CDR3 DNA follows: TGTGCCAGCAGGGGGGACATGCGCGCTAATAACTATGGCTACACCTTC. Protein: CASRGDMRANNYGYTF.

This clonotype was picked up a small number of times. This chain connects TRBV20-1 to TRBJ2-1; 9 positions agree with TRBD2. CDR1 is DFQATT and CDR2 is SNEGSKA in the germline V gene (reference sequence). V trimming: 5 bases; J trimming: 7 bases; junction bases outside the gene matches: 15. This CDR3 contains 16 residues. In DNA form, the CDR3 reads TGCAGTGCTTCCCAGCTGACTAGCGGTGGGGGGAATGAGCAGTTCTTC. Translating gives CSASQLTSGGGNEQFF.

The sample holds many counts of this clonotype. The chain couples TRBV28 to TRBJ1-2, with D maybe TRBD1 (5 bases). The germline V gene encodes CDR1 MDHEN and CDR2 SYDVKM. The CDR3 extends over 16 amino acids. Trimming removed 6 bases at V and 3 bases at J, with 20 bases between. CDR3 in DNA: TGTGCCAGCAGACCCCCAGCGGGGGGTTGGCACTATGGCTACACCTTC. The encoded protein is CASRPPAGGWHYGYTF.

This clonotype was detected ten times or more. This chain links TRBV6-1 with TRBJ1-2; D gene uncertain. V gave up 1 base and J gave up 3 bases, with 3 bases separating them. CDR3 length equals 12 residues. The germline V gene has CDR1 MNHNS and CDR2 SASEGT. CDR3 protein: CASSEVYYGYTF. DNA of the CDR3: TGTGCCAGCAGTGAAGTGTACTATGGCTACACCTTC.

This clonotype was seen a few times. This chain links TRBV6-5 with TRBJ2-3; possible D gene TRBD2, 5 bases. This CDR3 is 15 amino acids long. Germline CDR1 is MNHEY and CDR2 is SVGAGI. Trimming took 2 bases from V and 0 from J, leaving 9 bases between them. DNA for the CDR3: TGTGCCAGCAGTTACGGACGGGGAAGCACAGATACGCAGTATTTT. This gives the protein CASSYGRGSTDTQYF.

CDR3 bases: TGCGCCAGCAGCCAAGCTCCAGGCAATGAGCAGTTCTTC. Translation: CASSQAPGNEQFF. The chain joins TRBV4-1 to TRBJ2-1, with no clear D. The V gene's germline CDR1 is MGHRA and CDR2 YSYEKL. The V end lost 1 base, the J end lost 6 bases, and 7 bases lay between the germline ends. The CDR3 spans 13 residues.

This clonotype was seen repeatedly, ten times or more. The chain is built from TRBV7-2 and TRBJ1-5; 10 bases are a match to TRBD1. Per the germline V gene, CDR1 is SGHTA and CDR2 is FQGNSA. The V gene end was trimmed by 1 base and the J gene end by 11 bases; junction bases not matched to a gene: 8. The CDR3 runs to 15 residues. Written as DNA, the CDR3 is TGTGCCAGCAGCTTAGACGGGACAGGGGTCAGGGCCCAGCATTTT. The encoded protein is CASSLDGTGVRAQHF.

In nucleotides, the CDR3 is TGTGCCAGCAGCCAAGACAGGGTTGCCAATCAGCCCCAGCATTTT. Protein: CASSQDRVANQPQHF. The genes are TRBV4-2 and TRBJ1-5, with D possibly TRBD1 on 5 matching bases. The CDR3 is 15 residues long. Trimming cost V 0 bases and J 3 bases, with 9 bases left between them. Germline V gene sequence: CDR1 LGHNA, CDR2 YNFKEQ.

In its sample, this clonotype was seen many times. CDR3 in amino acids: CASSLAGSHYEQYF. CDR3 bases: TGTGCCAGCAGCTTAGCCGGGTCCCACTACGAGCAGTACTTC. V is TRBV7-8 and J is TRBJ2-7, with D unclear. CDR1 is SGHVS, CDR2 FQNEAQ, per germline. Trimming took 0 bases from V and 3 from J, leaving 9 bases between them. The CDR3 has 14 amino acids.

The chain employs TRBV12-3 or TRBV12-4 and TRBJ2-1; 13 nucleotides align to TRBD2. With 3 bases clipped from V and 7 bases from J, the junction kept 6 bases outside the gene matches. This CDR3 region has 16 residues. The CDR3 sequence is CASSLGKLAGGNEQFF. Written as DNA, the CDR3 is TGTGCCAGCAGTTTGGGGAAACTAGCGGGAGGGAATGAGCAGTTCTTC.

In this sample, this clonotype turned up many times. The chain has TRBV12-3 or TRBV12-4 and TRBJ2-7, with TRBD1 matching 12 bases. The CDR3 consists of 16 residues. V dropped 4 bases and J dropped 1; count of bases not matched to a gene: 5. DNA for the CDR3: TGTGCCAGCAGTTCGCCGGGACAGGGGGCTTCCTACGAGCAGTACTTC. Its translation is CASSSPGQGASYEQYF.

V usage is TRBV5-1 and J usage is TRBJ1-1; D ambiguous. Germline CDR1 and CDR2: SGHRS and YFSETQ. V lost 3 bases and J lost 2, with 11 bases in between. The CDR3 has 14 amino acids. Written as DNA, the CDR3 is TGCGCCAGCAGCTCGTTGTCGGGAAACACTGAAGCTTTCTTT. Translating it yields CASSSLSGNTEAFF.

The rearrangement joins TRBV19 to TRBJ1-2, with a possible D match to TRBD1 (5 bases). Germline CDR1 LNHDA, CDR2 SQIVND (reference sequence). Trimming shortened V by 8 bases and J by 5 bases, and 12 bases separated the two germline ends. The CDR3 consists of 12 residues. CDR3 amino acids: CASGASQYGYTF. DNA of the CDR3: TGTGCCAGTGGGGCCAGCCAATATGGCTACACCTTC.